The TCR beta chain under discussion was sequenced for a study of T cells in Graves' hyperthyroidism and ophthalmopathy. RNA transcripts provided the source from which TCR beta CDR3 regions were amplified. The TCR CDR3 first-round RT-PCR relied on the HTBI primer set. One entry per CDR3 protein, called by TCRdb with MiXCR from the multiplex PCR reads. In the table there are roughly 170,000 distinct CDR3 sequences, about 18% of which are singletons. The authors deemed Graves' hyperthyroidism stable absent ophthalmopathy progression within 18 months. This clonotype was found many times. Trimming removed 1 base from V and 1 base from J, with 7 bases in between. CDR3 length: 15 residues. The V gene's germline CDR1 is SGHTA and CDR2 FQGTGA.

The receptor comes from a woman aged 50 to 60 with Graves' hyperthyroidism. J is TRBJ2-2 and V is TRBV7-3; D is unresolved. Input material: blood. CDR3 amino acids: CASSLIGENTGELFF. The CDR3 DNA reads TGTGCCAGCAGCTTAATTGGAGAGAACACCGGGGAGCTGTTTTTT.